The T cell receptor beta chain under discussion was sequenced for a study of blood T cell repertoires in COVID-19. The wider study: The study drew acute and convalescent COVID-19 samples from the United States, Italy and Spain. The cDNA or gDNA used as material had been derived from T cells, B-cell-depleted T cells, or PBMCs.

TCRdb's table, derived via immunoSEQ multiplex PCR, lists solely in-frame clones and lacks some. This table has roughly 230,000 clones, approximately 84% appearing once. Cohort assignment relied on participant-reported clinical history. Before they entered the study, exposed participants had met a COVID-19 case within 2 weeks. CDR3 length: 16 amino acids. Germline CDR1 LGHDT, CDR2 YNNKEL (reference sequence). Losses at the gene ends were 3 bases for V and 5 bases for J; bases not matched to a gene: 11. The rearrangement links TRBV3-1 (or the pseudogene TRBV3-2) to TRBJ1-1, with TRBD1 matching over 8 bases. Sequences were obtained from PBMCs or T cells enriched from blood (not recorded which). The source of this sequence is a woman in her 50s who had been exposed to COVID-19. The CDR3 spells CASSHESLTGGTEAFF. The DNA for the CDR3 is TGTGCCAGCAGCCATGAATCGCTTACAGGGGGTACTGAAGCTTTCTTT.